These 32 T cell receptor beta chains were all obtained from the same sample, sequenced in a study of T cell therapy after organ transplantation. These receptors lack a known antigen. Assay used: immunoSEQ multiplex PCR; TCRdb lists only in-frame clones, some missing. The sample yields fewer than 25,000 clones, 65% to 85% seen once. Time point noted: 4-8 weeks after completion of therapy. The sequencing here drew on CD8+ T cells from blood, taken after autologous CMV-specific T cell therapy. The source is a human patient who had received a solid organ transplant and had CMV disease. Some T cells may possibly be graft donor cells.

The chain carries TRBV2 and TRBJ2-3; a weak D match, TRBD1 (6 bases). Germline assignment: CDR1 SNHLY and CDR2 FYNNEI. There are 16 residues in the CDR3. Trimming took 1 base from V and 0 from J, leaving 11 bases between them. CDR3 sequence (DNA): TGTGCCAGCAGTGAAGTGGGGACACTTAGCACAGATACGCAGTATTTT. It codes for CASSEVGTLSTDTQYF.

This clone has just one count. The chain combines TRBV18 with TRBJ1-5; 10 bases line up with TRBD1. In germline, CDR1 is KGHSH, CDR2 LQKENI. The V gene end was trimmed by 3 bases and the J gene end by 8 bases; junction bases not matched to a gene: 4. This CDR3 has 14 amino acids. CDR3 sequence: CASSPGQGIEPQHF. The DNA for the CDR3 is TGTGCCAGCTCACCGGGACAGGGGATAGAGCCCCAGCATTTT.

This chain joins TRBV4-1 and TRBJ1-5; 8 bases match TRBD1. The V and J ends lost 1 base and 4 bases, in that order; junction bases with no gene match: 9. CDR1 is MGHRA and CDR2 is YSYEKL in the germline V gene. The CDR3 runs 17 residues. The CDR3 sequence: CASSQGGGQGSNQPQHF. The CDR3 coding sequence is TGCGCCAGCAGCCAAGGGGGTGGACAGGGCTCAAATCAGCCCCAGCATTTT.

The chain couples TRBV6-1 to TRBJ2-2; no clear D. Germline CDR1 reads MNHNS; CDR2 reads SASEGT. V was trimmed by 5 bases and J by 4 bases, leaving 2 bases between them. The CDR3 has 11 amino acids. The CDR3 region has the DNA TGTGCCAGCAGTTTCACCGGGGAGCTGTTTTTT. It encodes CASSFTGELFF.

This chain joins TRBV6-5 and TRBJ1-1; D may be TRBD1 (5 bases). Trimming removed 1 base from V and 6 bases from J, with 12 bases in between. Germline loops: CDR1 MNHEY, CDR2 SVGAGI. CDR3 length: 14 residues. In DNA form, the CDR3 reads TGTGCCAGCAGTTACTTGCTTAGGACACCTGAAGCTTTCTTT. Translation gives CASSYLLRTPEAFF.

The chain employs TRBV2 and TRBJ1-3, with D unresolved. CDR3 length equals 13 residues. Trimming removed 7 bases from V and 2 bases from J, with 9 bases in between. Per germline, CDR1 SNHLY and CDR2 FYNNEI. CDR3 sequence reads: CASTLGPGNTIYF. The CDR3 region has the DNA TGTGCCAGCACTCTCGGCCCTGGAAACACCATATATTTT.

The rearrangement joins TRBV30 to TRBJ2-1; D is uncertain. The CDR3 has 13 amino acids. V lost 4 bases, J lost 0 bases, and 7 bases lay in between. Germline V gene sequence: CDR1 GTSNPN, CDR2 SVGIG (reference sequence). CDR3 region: CAWKTSSYNEQFF. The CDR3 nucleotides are TGTGCCTGGAAGACAAGCTCCTACAATGAGCAGTTCTTC.

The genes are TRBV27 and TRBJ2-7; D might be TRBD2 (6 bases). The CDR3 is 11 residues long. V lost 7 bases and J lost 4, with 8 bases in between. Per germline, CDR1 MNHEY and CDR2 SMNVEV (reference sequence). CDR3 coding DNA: TGTGCCAGCAACCGGGGGTACGAGCAGTACTTC. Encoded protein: CASNRGYEQYF.

The CDR3 nucleotides are TGTGCCTGGACGTACCGAGAATCCGGGGAGCTGTTTTTT. It is translated as CAWTYRESGELFF. The chain employs TRBV30 and TRBJ2-2; D gene unclear. Germline lookup yields CDR1 GTSNPN and CDR2 SVGIG (reference sequence). The CDR3 runs to 13 residues. Trimming took off 4 bases at V and 6 bases at J, with 12 bases between the two ends.

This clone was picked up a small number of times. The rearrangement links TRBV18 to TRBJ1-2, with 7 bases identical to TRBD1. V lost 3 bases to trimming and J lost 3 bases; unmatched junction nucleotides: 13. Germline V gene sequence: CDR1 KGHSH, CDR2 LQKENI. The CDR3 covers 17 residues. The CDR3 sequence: CASSPTGLGGGDYGYTF. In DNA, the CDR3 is TGTGCCAGCTCACCTACGGGACTTGGAGGGGGCGACTATGGCTACACCTTC.

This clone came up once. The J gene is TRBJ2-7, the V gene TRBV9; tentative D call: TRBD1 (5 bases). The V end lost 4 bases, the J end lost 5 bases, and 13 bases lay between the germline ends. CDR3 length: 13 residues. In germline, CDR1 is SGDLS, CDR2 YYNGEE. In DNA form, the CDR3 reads TGTGCCAGCAGCTTCCAGGGATGGGACGAGCAGTACTTC. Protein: CASSFQGWDEQYF.

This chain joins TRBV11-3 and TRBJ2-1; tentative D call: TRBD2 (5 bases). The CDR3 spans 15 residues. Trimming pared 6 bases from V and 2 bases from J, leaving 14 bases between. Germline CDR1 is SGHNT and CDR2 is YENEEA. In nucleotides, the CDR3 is TGTGCCAGCAGTCCCTGGGCGGGCACCTACAATGAGCAGTTCTTC. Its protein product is CASSPWAGTYNEQFF.

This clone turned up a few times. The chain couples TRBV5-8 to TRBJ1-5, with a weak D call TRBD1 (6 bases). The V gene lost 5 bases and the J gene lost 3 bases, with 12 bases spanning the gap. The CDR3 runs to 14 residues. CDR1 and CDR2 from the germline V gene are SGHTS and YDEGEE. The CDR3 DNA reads TGTGCCAGCAGTTTACCGGGACACAATCAGCCCCAGCATTTT. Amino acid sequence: CASSLPGHNQPQHF.

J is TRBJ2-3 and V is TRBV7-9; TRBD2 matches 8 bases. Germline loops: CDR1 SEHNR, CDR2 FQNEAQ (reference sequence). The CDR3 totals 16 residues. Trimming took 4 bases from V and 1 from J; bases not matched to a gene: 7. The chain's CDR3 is CASSSNLAGRTDTQYF. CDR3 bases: TGTGCCAGCAGCTCCAACCTAGCGGGCCGCACAGATACGCAGTATTTT. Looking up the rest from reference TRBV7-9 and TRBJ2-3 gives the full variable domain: DTGVSQNPRHKITKRGQNVTFRCDPISEHNRLYWYRQTLGQGPEFLTYFQNEAQLEKSRLLSDRFSAERPKGSFSTLEIQRTEQGDSAMYLCASSSNLAGRTDTQYFGPGTRLTVL.

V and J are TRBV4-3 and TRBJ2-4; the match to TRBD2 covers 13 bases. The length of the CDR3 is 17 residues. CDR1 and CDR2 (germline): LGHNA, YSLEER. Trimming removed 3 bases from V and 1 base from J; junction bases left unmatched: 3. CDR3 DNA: TGCGCCAGCAGCCATGGACTAGCGGGGGAGGCCAAAAACATTCAGTACTTC. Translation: CASSHGLAGEAKNIQYF.

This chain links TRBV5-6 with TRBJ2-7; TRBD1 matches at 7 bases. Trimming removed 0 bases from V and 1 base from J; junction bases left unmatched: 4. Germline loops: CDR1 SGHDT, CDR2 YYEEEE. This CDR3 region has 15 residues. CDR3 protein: CASSLDPTGSYEQYF. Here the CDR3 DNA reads TGTGCCAGCAGCTTGGACCCGACAGGGTCCTACGAGCAGTACTTC. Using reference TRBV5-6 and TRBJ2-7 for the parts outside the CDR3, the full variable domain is DAGVTQSPTHLIKTRGQQVTLRCSPKSGHDTVSWYQQALGQGPQFIFQYYEEEERQRGNFPDRFSGHQFPNYSSELNVNALLLGDSALYLCASSLDPTGSYEQYFGPGTRLTVT.

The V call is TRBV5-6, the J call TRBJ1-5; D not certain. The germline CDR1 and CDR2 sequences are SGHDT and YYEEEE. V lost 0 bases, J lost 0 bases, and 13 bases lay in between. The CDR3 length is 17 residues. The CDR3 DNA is TGTGCCAGCAGCTTGGTAGGGTCCCTATATAGCAATCAGCCCCAGCATTTT. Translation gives CASSLVGSLYSNQPQHF.

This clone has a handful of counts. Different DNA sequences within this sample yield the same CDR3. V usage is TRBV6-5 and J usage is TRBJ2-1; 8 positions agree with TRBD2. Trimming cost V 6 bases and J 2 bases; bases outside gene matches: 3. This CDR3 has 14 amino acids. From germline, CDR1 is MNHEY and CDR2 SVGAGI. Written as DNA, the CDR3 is TGTGCCAGCAGCACGGGGGGGCCCTACAATGAGCAGTTCTTC. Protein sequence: CASSTGGPYNEQFF.

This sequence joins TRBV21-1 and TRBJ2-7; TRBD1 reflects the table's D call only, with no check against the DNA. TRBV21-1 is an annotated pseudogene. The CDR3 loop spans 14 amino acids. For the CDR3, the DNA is TGTGCCAGCCCAAACCGGGACAATTCCTACGAGCAGTACTTC. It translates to CASPNRDNSYEQYF.

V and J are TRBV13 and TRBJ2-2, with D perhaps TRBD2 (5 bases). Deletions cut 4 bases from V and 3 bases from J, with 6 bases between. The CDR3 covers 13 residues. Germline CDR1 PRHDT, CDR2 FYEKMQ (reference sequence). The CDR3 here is CASSSGDTGELFF. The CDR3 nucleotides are TGTGCCAGCAGCTCCGGGGACACCGGGGAGCTGTTTTTT. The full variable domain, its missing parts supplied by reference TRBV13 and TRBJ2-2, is AAGVIQSPRHLIKEKRETATLKCYPIPRHDTVYWYQQGPGQDPQFLISFYEKMQSDKGSIPDRFSAQQFSDYHSELNMSSLELGDSALYFCASSSGDTGELFFGEGSRLTVL.

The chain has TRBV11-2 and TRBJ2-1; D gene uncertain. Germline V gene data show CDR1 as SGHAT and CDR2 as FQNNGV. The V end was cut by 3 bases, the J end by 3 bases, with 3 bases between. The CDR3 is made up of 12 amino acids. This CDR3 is CASSFHYNEQFF. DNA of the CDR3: TGTGCCAGCAGCTTCCACTACAATGAGCAGTTCTTC.

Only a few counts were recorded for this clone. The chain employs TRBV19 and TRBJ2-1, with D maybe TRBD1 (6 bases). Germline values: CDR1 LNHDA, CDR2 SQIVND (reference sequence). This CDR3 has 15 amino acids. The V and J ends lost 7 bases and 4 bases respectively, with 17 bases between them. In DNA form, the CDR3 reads TGTGCCAGTACGGTCCGACAGGCCGTGTACAATGAGCAGTTCTTC. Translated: CASTVRQAVYNEQFF.

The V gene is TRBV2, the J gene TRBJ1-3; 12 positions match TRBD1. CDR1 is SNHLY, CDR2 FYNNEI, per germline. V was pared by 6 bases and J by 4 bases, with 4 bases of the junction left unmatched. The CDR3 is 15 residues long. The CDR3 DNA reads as TGTGCCAGCAGACCGGGACAGGGGGCGGGAAACACCATATATTTT. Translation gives CASRPGQGAGNTIYF. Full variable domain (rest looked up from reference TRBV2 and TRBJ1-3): EPEVTQTPSHQVTQMGQEVILRCVPISNHLYFYWYRQILGQKVEFLVSFYNNEISEKSEIFDDQFSVERPDGSNFTLKIRSTKLEDSAMYFCASRPGQGAGNTIYFGEGSWLTVV.

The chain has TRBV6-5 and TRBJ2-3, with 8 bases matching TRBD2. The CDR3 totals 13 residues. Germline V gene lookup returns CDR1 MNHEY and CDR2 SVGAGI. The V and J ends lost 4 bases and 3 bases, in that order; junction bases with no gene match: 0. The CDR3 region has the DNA TGTGCCAGCAGTTCGGGGGGGACAGATACGCAGTATTTT. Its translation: CASSSGGTDTQYF.

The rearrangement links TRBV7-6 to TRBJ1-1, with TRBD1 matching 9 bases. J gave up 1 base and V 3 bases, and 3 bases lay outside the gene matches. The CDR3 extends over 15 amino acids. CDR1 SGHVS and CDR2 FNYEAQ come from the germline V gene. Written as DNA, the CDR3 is TGTGCCAGCAGCTTGACAGGGGGGACGAACACTGAAGCTTTCTTT. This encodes CASSLTGGTNTEAFF. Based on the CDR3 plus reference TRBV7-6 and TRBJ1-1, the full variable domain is GAGVSQSPRYKVTKRGQDVALRCDPISGHVSLYWYRQALGQGPEFLTYFNYEAQQDKSGLPNDRFSAERPEGSISTLTIQRTEQRDSAMYRCASSLTGGTNTEAFFGQGTRLTVV.

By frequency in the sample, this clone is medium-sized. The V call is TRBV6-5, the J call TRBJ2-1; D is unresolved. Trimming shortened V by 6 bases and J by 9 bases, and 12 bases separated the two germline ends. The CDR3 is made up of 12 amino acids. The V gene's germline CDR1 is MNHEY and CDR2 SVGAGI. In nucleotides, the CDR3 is TGTGCCAGCAGATTCAACCTGGGTGAGCAGTTCTTC. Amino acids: CASRFNLGEQFF.

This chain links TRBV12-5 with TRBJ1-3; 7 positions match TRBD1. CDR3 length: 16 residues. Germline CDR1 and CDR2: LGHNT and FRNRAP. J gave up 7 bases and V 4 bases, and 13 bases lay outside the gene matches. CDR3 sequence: CASGSPRQGIGNTIYF. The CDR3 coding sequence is TGTGCTAGTGGTTCCCCCCGACAGGGAATAGGTAACACCATATATTTT.

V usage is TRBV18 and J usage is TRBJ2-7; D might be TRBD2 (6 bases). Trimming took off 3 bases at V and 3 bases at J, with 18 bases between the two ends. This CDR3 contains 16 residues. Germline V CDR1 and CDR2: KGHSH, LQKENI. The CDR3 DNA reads TGTGCCAGCTCACCGACGGGAGAAGGCGTCGGCTACGAGCAGTACTTC. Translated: CASSPTGEGVGYEQYF.

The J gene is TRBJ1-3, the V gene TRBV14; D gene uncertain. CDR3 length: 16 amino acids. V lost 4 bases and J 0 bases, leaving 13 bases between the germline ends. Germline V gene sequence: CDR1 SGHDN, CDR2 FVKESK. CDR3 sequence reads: CASSRTAPFSGNTIYF. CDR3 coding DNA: TGTGCCAGCAGCCGTACAGCTCCGTTCTCTGGAAACACCATATATTTT.

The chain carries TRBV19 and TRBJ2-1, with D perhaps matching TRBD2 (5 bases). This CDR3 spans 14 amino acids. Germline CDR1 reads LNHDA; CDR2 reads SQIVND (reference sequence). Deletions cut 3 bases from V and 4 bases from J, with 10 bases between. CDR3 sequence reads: CASSMGESYNEQFF. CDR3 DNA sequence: TGTGCCAGTAGTATGGGAGAATCATACAATGAGCAGTTCTTC.

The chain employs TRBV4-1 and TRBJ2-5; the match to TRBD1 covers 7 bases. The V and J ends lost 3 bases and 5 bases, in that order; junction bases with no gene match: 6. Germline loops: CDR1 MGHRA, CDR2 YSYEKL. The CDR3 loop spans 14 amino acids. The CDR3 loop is CASSHKGTDETQYF. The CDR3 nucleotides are TGCGCCAGCAGCCATAAGGGGACAGACGAGACCCAGTACTTC.

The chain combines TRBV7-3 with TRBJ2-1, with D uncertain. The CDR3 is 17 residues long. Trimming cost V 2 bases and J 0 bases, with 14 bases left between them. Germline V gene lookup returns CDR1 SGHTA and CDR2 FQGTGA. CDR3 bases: TGTGCCAGCAGCTTAGAAGGGTTTGGCAGCTCCTACAATGAGCAGTTCTTC. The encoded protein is CASSLEGFGSSYNEQFF.